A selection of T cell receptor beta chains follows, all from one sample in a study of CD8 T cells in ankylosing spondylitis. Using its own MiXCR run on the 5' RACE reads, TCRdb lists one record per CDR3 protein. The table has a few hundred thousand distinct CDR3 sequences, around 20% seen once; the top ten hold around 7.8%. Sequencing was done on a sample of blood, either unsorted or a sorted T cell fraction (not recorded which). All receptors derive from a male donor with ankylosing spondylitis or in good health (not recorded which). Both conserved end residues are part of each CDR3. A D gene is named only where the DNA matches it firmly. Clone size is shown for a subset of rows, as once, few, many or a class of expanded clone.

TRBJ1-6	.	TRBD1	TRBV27	CAYRGPLYNSPLHF	TGTGCCTACAGGGGTCCTCTATATAATTCACCCCTCCACTTT
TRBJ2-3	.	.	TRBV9	CASSVDLDTQYF	TGTGCCAGCAGCGTAGATTTAGATACGCAGTATTTT
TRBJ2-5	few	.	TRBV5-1	CASSLAIPGQETQYF	TGCGCCAGCAGCTTGGCCATCCCCGGGCAAGAGACCCAGTACTTC
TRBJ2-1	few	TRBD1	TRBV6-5	CASSYSTRTGTNEQFF	TGTGCCAGCAGTTACTCGACTCGGACAGGGACCAATGAGCAGTTCTTC
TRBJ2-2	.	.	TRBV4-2	CASSQEGRGELFF	TGTGCCAGCAGCCAAGAAGGTCGGGGGGAGCTGTTTTTT
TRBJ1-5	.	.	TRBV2	CASSEDRNQPQHF	TGTGCCAGCAGTGAAGACAGGAATCAGCCCCAGCATTTT
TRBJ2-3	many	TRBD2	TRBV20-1	CSATSGGITDTQYF	TGCAGTGCTACTAGCGGGGGGATAACAGATACGCAGTATTTT
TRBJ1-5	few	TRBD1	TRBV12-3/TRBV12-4	CASSGVGQHSNQPQHF	TGTGCCAGCAGTGGAGTGGGACAGCATAGCAATCAGCCCCAGCATTTT
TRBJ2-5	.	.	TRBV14	CASSPPSPRAGNQETQYF	TGTGCCAGCAGCCCCCCTTCCCCGCGAGCGGGCAACCAAGAGACCCAGTACTTC
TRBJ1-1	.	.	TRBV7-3	CASSLKAAGAYTEAFF	TGTGCCAGCAGCTTAAAGGCCGCAGGGGCGTACACTGAAGCTTTCTTT
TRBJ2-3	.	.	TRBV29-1	CSVEDPRDGGTDTQYF	TGCAGCGTTGAAGATCCGAGGGACGGAGGTACAGATACGCAGTATTTT
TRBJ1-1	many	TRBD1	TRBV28	CASSLWEGQGATEAFF	TGTGCCAGCAGTTTATGGGAGGGACAGGGGGCTACTGAAGCTTTCTTT
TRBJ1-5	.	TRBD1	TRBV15	CATSRGTVNQPQHF	TGTGCCACCAGCCGCGGGACAGTGAATCAGCCCCAGCATTTT
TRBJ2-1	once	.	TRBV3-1	CASSLPGAGATYNEQFF	TGTGCCAGCAGCCTACCCGGTGCAGGGGCTACCTACAATGAGCAGTTCTTC
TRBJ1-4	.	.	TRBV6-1	CASRSNSATNEKLFF	TGTGCCAGCAGATCCAACAGTGCAACTAATGAAAAACTGTTTTTT
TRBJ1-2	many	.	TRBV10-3	CAITERDSHNYGYTF	TGTGCCATCACCGAACGGGACTCCCATAACTATGGCTACACCTTC
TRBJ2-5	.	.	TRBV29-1	CSPTGWATQYF	TGCAGCCCCACAGGGTGGGCGACCCAGTACTTC
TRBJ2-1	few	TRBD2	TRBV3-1	CASSPPSWTSGTYNEQFF	TGTGCCAGCAGCCCCCCTTCTTGGACTAGCGGGACCTACAATGAGCAGTTCTTC
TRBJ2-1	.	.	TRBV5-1	CASSLSGDYNEQFF	TGCGCCAGCAGCTTGTCGGGAGACTACAATGAGCAGTTCTTC
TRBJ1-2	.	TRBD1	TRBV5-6	CASSQQGPQIYTF	TGTGCCAGCAGCCAACAGGGGCCCCAAATCTACACCTTC
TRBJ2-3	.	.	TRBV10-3	CAISESTGCTDTQYF	TGTGCCATCAGTGAGTCGACAGGTTGCACAGATACGCAGTATTTT
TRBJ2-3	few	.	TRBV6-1	CASTFGRIPGTDTQYF	TGTGCCAGCACCTTCGGCCGGATTCCTGGCACAGATACGCAGTATTTT
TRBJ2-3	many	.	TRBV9	CASSVEPSVGTDTQYF	TGTGCCAGCAGCGTAGAGCCTAGCGTCGGCACAGATACGCAGTATTTT
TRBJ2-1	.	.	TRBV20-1	CSARDVGSSYNEQFF	TGCAGTGCTAGAGATGTCGGTAGCTCCTACAATGAGCAGTTCTTC
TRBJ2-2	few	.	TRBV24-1	CATSDATGNTGELFF	TGTGCCACCAGTGATGCCACAGGGAACACCGGGGAGCTGTTTTTT
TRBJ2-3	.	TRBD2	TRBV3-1	CASSQDVGSGGALRTQYF	TGTGCCAGCAGCCAAGATGTGGGCAGCGGGGGGGCCCTCCGTACGCAGTATTTT
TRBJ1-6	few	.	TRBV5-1	CASSLEAGDSPLHF	TGCGCCAGCAGCTTGGAGGCAGGGGATTCACCCCTCCACTTT
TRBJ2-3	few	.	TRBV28	CASSFPSTAQYF	TGTGCCAGCAGTTTTCCTAGCACTGCGCAGTATTTT
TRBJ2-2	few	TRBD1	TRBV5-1	CASSPGQGVNTGELFF	TGCGCCAGCAGCCCGGGACAGGGAGTCAACACCGGGGAGCTGTTTTTT
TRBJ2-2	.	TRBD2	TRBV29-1	CSVELAVNTGELFF	TGCAGCGTTGAACTAGCGGTGAACACCGGGGAGCTGTTTTTT
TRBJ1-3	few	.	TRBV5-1	CASSLAGAGETLAHTIYF	TGCGCCAGCAGCTTGGCCGGGGCAGGGGAAACTCTGGCGCACACCATATATTTT
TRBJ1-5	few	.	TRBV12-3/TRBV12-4	CASSGSGNQPQHF	TGTGCCAGCAGTGGTAGTGGGAATCAGCCCCAGCATTTT
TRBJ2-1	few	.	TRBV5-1	CASSPGQRLSQNEQFF	TGCGCCAGCAGCCCCGGACAGCGCCTTTCCCAAAATGAGCAGTTCTTC
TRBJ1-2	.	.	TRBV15	CATSRRAGLKITEGYTF	TGTGCCACCAGCAGAAGAGCCGGGTTAAAGATCACTGAGGGCTACACCTTC
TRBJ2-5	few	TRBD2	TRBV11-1	CASSLGLAGGVQETQYF	TGTGCCAGCAGCTTGGGGCTAGCGGGAGGTGTCCAAGAGACCCAGTACTTC
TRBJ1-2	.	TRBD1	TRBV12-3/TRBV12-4	CASSFVAGGGYTF	TGTGCCAGCAGTTTCGTGGCAGGGGGCGGCTACACCTTC
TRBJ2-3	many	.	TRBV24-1	CATSDISTDTQYF	TGTGCCACCAGTGATATTAGCACAGATACGCAGTATTTT
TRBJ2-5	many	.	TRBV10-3	CAISANRADQETQYF	TGTGCCATCAGTGCGAACAGAGCCGACCAAGAGACCCAGTACTTC
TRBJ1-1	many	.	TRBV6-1	CASSEQLNTEAFF	TGTGCCAGCAGTGAGCAACTGAACACTGAAGCTTTCTTT
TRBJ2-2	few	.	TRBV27	CASSIIEGGELFF	TGTGCCAGCAGTATTATCGAGGGCGGGGAGCTGTTTTTT